The 8 T cell receptor beta chains reported below all come from one sample, sequenced in a study of blood T cell repertoires in COVID-19. Assay: immunoSEQ multiplex PCR; the TCRdb copy retains only in-frame clones and omits some. The sample lists about 300,000 clones, approximately 84% seen once, with roughly 1.6% in the top ten. Specimen: peripheral blood. The source is a human donor with COVID-19, enrolled during active disease. The donor label of this sample is uncertain.

V usage is TRBV5-1 and J usage is TRBJ1-4; D unresolved. The germline V gene has CDR1 SGHRS and CDR2 YFSETQ. The CDR3 consists of 15 residues. Trimming removed 4 bases from V and 6 bases from J, with 16 bases in between. The chain's CDR3 is CASSPRGSLDEKLFF. CDR3 sequence (DNA): TGCGCCAGCAGCCCTCGTGGCTCCCTAGATGAAAAACTGTTTTTT. Drawing the rest from reference TRBV5-1 and TRBJ1-4, the complete variable domain is KAGVTQTPRYLIKTRGQQVTLSCSPISGHRSVSWYQQTPGQGLQFLFEYFSETQRNKGNFPGRFSGRQFSNSRSEMNVSTLELGDSALYLCASSPRGSLDEKLFFGSGTQLSVL.

This sequence joins TRBV4-2 and TRBJ2-3; 11 bases fit TRBD2. CDR1 and CDR2 from the germline V gene are LGHNA and YNFKEQ. CDR3 length: 18 residues. With 0 bases clipped from V and 0 bases from J, the junction kept 5 bases outside the gene matches. CDR3 protein: CASSQELAGVPSTDTQYF. The CDR3 coding sequence is TGTGCCAGCAGCCAAGAACTAGCGGGGGTCCCCAGCACAGATACGCAGTATTTT.

The V and J genes are TRBV6-5 and TRBJ1-6; 9 positions match TRBD1. The CDR3 is made up of 14 amino acids. The junction had 6 bases not matched to a gene; V was cut back by 8 bases and J by 7 bases. Germline V gene sequence: CDR1 MNHEY, CDR2 SVGAGI. The CDR3 protein is CASRTGDGNSPLHF. The CDR3 DNA reads as TGTGCCAGCCGGACAGGGGACGGCAATTCACCCCTCCACTTT.

CDR3 amino acids: CASSLLPGTGKNTEAFF. The CDR3 bases are TGTGCCAGCAGTTTACTCCCTGGGACAGGCAAGAACACTGAAGCTTTCTTT. This chain joins TRBV28 and TRBJ1-1; TRBD1 matches 8 bases. CDR1 is MDHEN, CDR2 SYDVKM, per germline. V gave up 2 bases and J gave up 1 base; unmatched junction bases: 9. The CDR3 is made up of 17 amino acids.

The V gene is TRBV5-1, the J gene TRBJ2-1; TRBD2 matches 11 bases. J lost 10 bases, V lost 7 bases, and 13 bases had no gene match. Germline CDR1 and CDR2: SGHRS and YFSETQ. The CDR3 spans 15 residues. CDR3 protein: CASGLPLAGEGEQFF. The CDR3 DNA follows: TGCGCCAGCGGCCTTCCACTAGCGGGAGAGGGGGAGCAGTTCTTC. Full variable domain (outside the CDR3, taken from reference TRBV5-1 and TRBJ2-1): KAGVTQTPRYLIKTRGQQVTLSCSPISGHRSVSWYQQTPGQGLQFLFEYFSETQRNKGNFPGRFSGRQFSNSRSEMNVSTLELGDSALYLCASGLPLAGEGEQFFGPGTRLTVL.

The chain couples TRBV18 to TRBJ1-2; 8 nucleotides line up with TRBD1. J lost 5 bases, V lost 6 bases, and 11 bases had no gene match. The CDR3 has 15 amino acids. Germline V gives CDR1 KGHSH, CDR2 LQKENI. CDR3 loop: CASSQNPTGGYGYTF. CDR3 nucleotide sequence: TGTGCCAGCTCGCAAAACCCCACAGGGGGTTATGGCTACACCTTC.

The chain joins TRBV7-9 to TRBJ2-7; 8 bases fit TRBD2. This CDR3 is built from 16 residues. CDR1 is SEHNR, CDR2 FQNEAQ, per germline (reference sequence). V gave up 3 bases and J gave up 2 bases; unmatched junction bases: 9. The CDR3 DNA reads TGTGCCAGCAGCTTCTTCCGGGATAGCGGGACCTACGAGCAGTACTTC. Its translation: CASSFFRDSGTYEQYF.

In its sample, this clone was seen a few times. The chain joins TRBV28 to TRBJ2-7, with a tentative D call TRBD2 (6 bases). The CDR3 runs to 17 residues. The germline gives CDR1 MDHEN, CDR2 SYDVKM. V lost 5 bases, J lost 0 bases, and 20 bases lay in between. The CDR3 nucleotides are TGTGCCAGCAGTAGTCCCCGGAGGGGACCCCGCTCCTACGAGCAGTACTTC. Translated, it gives CASSSPRRGPRSYEQYF.